The 24 T cell receptor beta chains given below trace back to one sample, sequenced in a study of circulating CD8 cells and anti-PD-1 response in melanoma (TCRdb year 2020). Four subsets defined by PD-1 and/or TIGIT were sorted from live CD3+CD8+TCRalphabeta+ cells on a BD FACSAria II cell sorter. The instrument given in TCRdb is NextSeq 500. TCR libraries were prepared from about 16 ng of total RNA with the QIAseq Immune Repertoire RNA Library Kit, Human TCR Panel. Starting from the raw public reads, TCRdb applied fastp trimming at Q25, assembled clones with MiXCR and retained in-frame beta chains. Rows are combined by CDR3 protein, so each entry shows the most common genes and DNA. This sample is represented by a few hundred distinct CDR3 sequences; 9% to 10% of them were singletons. The ten largest account for less than 65% of the sample. The sequences come from CD8+ T cells from PBMCs, collected at baseline or after one month of anti-PD-1 therapy (not recorded which). All receptors come from a human donor with melanoma.

This clonotype is large. V and J are TRBV2 and TRBJ2-5, with 7 nucleotides matching TRBD2. The CDR3 length is 14 residues. The J segment lost 4 bases and the V segment lost 3 bases, leaving 5 bases of the junction unmatched. CDR1 SNHLY and CDR2 FYNNEI come from the germline V gene. The CDR3 bases are TGTGCCAGCAGTGACTATCCTAGCGGAGAGACCCAGTACTTC. Translated, it gives CASSDYPSGETQYF.

This clonotype ranks as large (0.1 to 1%). The rearrangement uses TRBV7-6 and TRBJ2-2; no clear D gene. Germline assignment: CDR1 SGHVS and CDR2 FNYEAQ. Deletions cut 4 bases from V and 0 bases from J, with 12 bases between. This CDR3 spans 16 amino acids. CDR3 residues: CASSSRRNANTGELFF. The CDR3 bases are TGTGCCAGCAGCTCCAGACGGAACGCGAACACCGGGGAGCTGTTTTTT. Looking up the rest from reference TRBV7-6 and TRBJ2-2 gives the full variable domain: GAGVSQSPRYKVTKRGQDVALRCDPISGHVSLYWYRQALGQGPEFLTYFNYEAQQDKSGLPNDRFSAERPEGSISTLTIQRTEQRDSAMYRCASSSRRNANTGELFFGEGSRLTVL.

This clonotype is medium-sized. The chain employs TRBV7-2 and TRBJ2-2; no clear D gene. This CDR3 spans 18 amino acids. CDR1 and CDR2 from the germline V gene are SGHTA and FQGNSA. V was shortened by 0 bases and J by 1 base, with 15 bases between the two germline ends. The DNA of the CDR3 is TGTGCCAGCAGCTTAGCGCGGCGCCTAGAGGTGAACACCGGGGAGCTGTTTTTT. This translates into CASSLARRLEVNTGELFF.

This clonotype is labeled as medium-sized (0.01 to 0.1%). The chain employs TRBV12-3 or TRBV12-4 and TRBJ2-3; D call uncertain. V lost 6 bases to trimming and J lost 0 bases, with 16 bases between them. The CDR3 length is 16 residues. Here the CDR3 reads CASSPSIQRSTDTQYF. As DNA, the CDR3 is TGTGCCAGCAGCCCTAGTATCCAGCGTAGCACAGATACGCAGTATTTT.

Relative to its sample, this clonotype is medium-sized. This rearrangement joins TRBV5-8 to TRBJ2-7; D is possibly TRBD1 or TRBD2 (6 bases each). The V gene lost 1 base and the J gene lost 3 bases, with 11 bases spanning the gap. Germline CDR1 SGHTS, CDR2 YDEGEE. The CDR3 spans 14 residues. CDR3 nucleotides: TGTGCCAGCAGCTTGTGGAAGGGGGGCTACGAGCAGTACTTC. It encodes CASSLWKGGYEQYF.

This clonotype rates as large. The chain recombines TRBV19 with TRBJ2-7; 11 bases match TRBD1. The CDR3 contains 17 residues. Trimming removed 2 bases from V and 3 bases from J; junction bases left unmatched: 9. Per the germline V gene, CDR1 is LNHDA and CDR2 is SQIVND (reference sequence). The chain's CDR3 is CASSIYPGQGGYYEQYF. The DNA for the CDR3 is TGTGCCAGTAGTATATACCCGGGACAGGGGGGGTACTACGAGCAGTACTTC.

This clonotype is labeled as medium-sized. The V and J genes are TRBV29-1 and TRBJ2-2; D gene ambiguous. The germline CDR1 and CDR2 sequences are SQVTM and ANQGSEA. The CDR3 is 11 residues long. The germline V and J ends were trimmed by 7 bases and 6 bases, with 9 bases remaining between them. The CDR3 region has the DNA TGCAGCGCCCGTCAGTCCGGGGAGCTGTTTTTT. Protein: CSARQSGELFF.

This clonotype came up a few times. This chain links TRBV19 with TRBJ2-7; D unresolved. The CDR3 totals 11 residues. Trimming took 3 bases from V and 7 from J, leaving 7 bases between them. The germline CDR1 and CDR2 sequences are LNHDA and SQIVND (reference sequence). CDR3 in DNA: TGTGCCAGTAGTATGAGTGGGGAGCAGTACTTC. It specifies CASSMSGEQYF.

Judged by abundance, this clonotype is medium-sized. V and J are TRBV4-3 and TRBJ2-5, with 11 bases matching TRBD2. Germline V gives CDR1 LGHNA, CDR2 YSLEER. The ends lost 0 bases at V and 2 bases at J; junction bases unmatched: 11. This CDR3 comprises 19 residues. CDR3 sequence: CASSQEFPLAGVSQETQYF. The CDR3 region has the DNA TGCGCCAGCAGCCAAGAGTTCCCACTAGCGGGGGTGTCGCAAGAGACCCAGTACTTC.

This clonotype is large (0.1 to 1%). The chain couples TRBV6-6 to TRBJ2-7; maybe TRBD1 (7 bases). This CDR3 has 14 amino acids. Germline-derived CDR1 and CDR2 are MNHNY and SVGAGI (reference sequence). V lost 2 bases to trimming and J lost 5 bases, with 13 bases between them. CDR3 region: CASSYGQGGDEQYF. Written as DNA, the CDR3 is TGTGCCAGCAGTTACGGGCAGGGGGGTGACGAGCAGTACTTC.

This clonotype is labeled large. The V call is TRBV5-4, the J call TRBJ2-3; D is perhaps TRBD2 (5 bases). V lost 0 bases and J lost 0, with 8 bases in between. The V gene's germline CDR1 is SGHNT and CDR2 YYREEE (reference sequence). The CDR3 consists of 15 residues. In DNA, the CDR3 is TGTGCCAGCAGCTTGGGCCGGACTAGCACAGATACGCAGTATTTT. Its protein is CASSLGRTSTDTQYF. Full variable domain (remainder filled in from reference TRBV5-4 and TRBJ2-3): ETGVTQSPTHLIKTRGQQVTLRCSSQSGHNTVSWYQQALGQGPQFIFQYYREEENGRGNFPPRFSGLQFPNYSSELNVNALELDDSALYLCASSLGRTSTDTQYFGPGTRLTVL.

This clonotype is large in the sample. V and J are TRBV4-1 and TRBJ2-7; tentatively, D is TRBD2 (5 bases). V lost 3 bases, J lost 0 bases, and 12 bases lay in between. The CDR3 has 15 amino acids. Per germline, CDR1 MGHRA and CDR2 YSYEKL. CDR3: CASSQSRGFSYEQYF. The CDR3 DNA follows: TGCGCCAGCAGCCAGAGTCGAGGGTTCTCCTACGAGCAGTACTTC.

This clonotype is labeled as large. V gene TRBV4-3 combines with J gene TRBJ1-1; a possible D gene is TRBD1 (5 bases). CDR3 length: 14 residues. Germline CDR1 reads LGHNA; CDR2 reads YSLEER. With 3 bases removed from V and 3 bases from J, the gap between germline ends came to 11 bases. The CDR3 loop is CASSQGRQYTEAFF. The CDR3 DNA reads TGCGCCAGCAGCCAGGGCCGACAGTACACTGAAGCTTTCTTT.

This clonotype is termed medium-sized. The chain recombines TRBV19 with TRBJ2-2; TRBD1 agrees at 7 bases. CDR3 length: 15 residues. V dropped 6 bases and J dropped 6; count of bases not matched to a gene: 10. In germline, CDR1 is LNHDA, CDR2 SQIVND (reference sequence). CDR3 loop: CASSRDSFLAGELFF. The CDR3 region has the DNA TGTGCCAGTAGCCGGGACAGTTTCTTAGCCGGGGAGCTGTTTTTT.

In this sample, this clonotype is medium-sized (0.01 to 0.1%). This chain joins TRBV9 and TRBJ2-2; D is unresolved. The ends were cut back, 1 base at V and 7 bases at J, with 5 bases in the middle. The CDR3 is 12 amino acids. The germline V gene encodes CDR1 SGDLS and CDR2 YYNGEE. CDR3 region: CASSVPGGELFF. The CDR3, as DNA: TGTGCCAGCAGCGTACCCGGCGGGGAGCTGTTTTTT.

Sample share makes this clonotype medium-sized. The rearrangement links TRBV14 to TRBJ2-3; the D gene is possibly TRBD2 (5 bases). CDR1 and CDR2 (germline): SGHDN, FVKESK. The CDR3 extends over 15 amino acids. V was pared by 2 bases and J by 5 bases, with 14 bases between. The CDR3 loop is CASSQTASSGDTQYF. The CDR3 coding sequence is TGTGCCAGCAGCCAAACGGCTAGCTCAGGAGATACGCAGTATTTT.

Concerning this clonotype itself: This may arise from a read error, as a much more abundant clone is one base away. The V and J genes are TRBV7-9 and TRBJ2-7; the D is unclear. Germline CDR1 and CDR2: SEHNR and FQNEAQ (reference sequence). The CDR3 extends over 16 amino acids. V lost 5 bases and J lost 0, with 17 bases in between. The CDR3 sequence: CASSPGRAASSYEQYF. DNA of the CDR3: TGTGCCAGCAGCCCCGGAAGAGCAGCGAGCTCCTACGAGCAGTACTTC.

This clonotype is labeled as large. This chain links TRBV5-4 with TRBJ1-2; 12 nucleotides line up with TRBD1. The germline CDR1 and CDR2 sequences are SGHNT and YYREEE (reference sequence). V was clipped by 5 bases and J by 7 bases; unmatched bases: 9. The CDR3 covers 15 residues. The chain's CDR3 is CASRKTGQGAFGYTF. CDR3 DNA sequence: TGTGCCAGCAGGAAAACGGGACAGGGGGCTTTTGGCTACACCTTC.

Worth noting for this clonotype: This clone may be a read error of a much larger clone one base away. This chain links TRBV7-6 with TRBJ2-2, with D possibly being TRBD1 (6 bases). The ends were cut back, 5 bases at V and 9 bases at J, with 13 bases in the middle. Looked up from germline, CDR1 is SGHVS and CDR2 is FNYEAQ. The CDR3 has 13 amino acids. CDR3: CASSKQGRRELFF. CDR3 coding DNA: TGTGCCAGCAGCAAACAGGGCAGGAGGGAGCTGTTTTTT.

By share of the sample, this clonotype is large. This chain uses TRBV29-1 with TRBJ2-7; D gene uncertain. This CDR3 comprises 12 residues. CDR1 SQVTM and CDR2 ANQGSEA come from the germline V gene. The germline V and J ends were trimmed by 4 bases and 3 bases, with 10 bases remaining between them. The CDR3 sequence is CSVAQVDYEQYF. The CDR3 nucleotides are TGCAGCGTTGCCCAGGTTGACTACGAGCAGTACTTC.

Note on this clonotype: This sequence may be a read error, since a much larger clone differs from it by one base. V and J are TRBV5-6 and TRBJ2-3, with D possibly matching TRBD1 (5 bases). Germline assignment: CDR1 SGHDT and CDR2 YYEEEE. This CDR3 has 15 residues. Here the CDR3 reads CASSHPDIHTDTQCF. DNA of the CDR3: TGTGCCAGCAGCCACCCGGACATCCACACAGATACGCAGTGTTTT.

Judged by abundance, this clonotype is medium-sized (0.01 to 0.1%). The chain links TRBV18 to TRBJ2-5; TRBD1 agrees at 8 bases. This CDR3 region has 15 residues. Germline CDR1 and CDR2: KGHSH and LQKENI. The V gene end was trimmed by 0 bases and the J gene end by 5 bases; junction bases not matched to a gene: 5. The CDR3 DNA is TGTGCCAGCTCACCACCGGTGCGGGACAGGGAGACCCAGTACTTC. Translated, it gives CASSPPVRDRETQYF.

This clonotype is judged large. The chain joins TRBV9 to TRBJ2-3; D is undetermined. Per the germline V gene, CDR1 is SGDLS and CDR2 is YYNGEE. The CDR3 consists of 13 residues. The ends were cut back, 1 base at V and 3 bases at J, with 6 bases in the middle. The CDR3 nucleotides read TGTGCCAGCAGCGTATCGGGTACAGATACGCAGTATTTT. It translates to CASSVSGTDTQYF.

A remark on this clonotype: This could be a read error, since a much larger clone is one nucleotide away. V is TRBV14 and J is TRBJ2-3, with D possibly TRBD2 on 5 matching bases. This CDR3 region has 15 residues. The ends were cut back, 4 bases at V and 5 bases at J, with 16 bases in the middle. Germline V gene data show CDR1 as SGHDN and CDR2 as FVKESK. CDR3 nucleotides: TGTGCCAGCAGCCCAACGGCTAGCTCAGGAGATACGCAGTATTTT. Translation: CASSPTASSGDTQYF.